This record concerns one T cell receptor beta chain sequence. Its antigen remains unidentified. The sample belongs to a study of blood T cells in healthy people across ages. Across the study: Per two T cells, about one barcoded beta molecule was captured through template switching. General study results and limits: With donor CMV status unknown, expanded clonotype changes were possibly confounded.

Primed by a sample-barcoded 5' primer and a J-beta primer mix, a second PCR proceeded for about 7 to 11 cycles. Unique molecular identifiers of 12 random nucleotides labeled each cDNA. TCRdb re-called the 5' RACE reads with MiXCR, one entry per CDR3 protein. This table holds 1,500,000 or so distinct CDR3 sequences, 59% found once. In germline, CDR1 is ENHRY, CDR2 SYGVKD. The CDR3 has 17 amino acids. V lost 0 bases, J lost 0 bases, and 3 bases stayed unmatched. Sequencing was done on a sample of blood. The TCR originated in a man aged 18 to 30 in good health. The V and J genes are TRBV10-3 and TRBJ2-1, with 9 bases that match TRBD2. The chain's CDR3 is CAISESGGRVSYNEQFF. For the CDR3, the DNA is TGTGCCATCAGTGAGTCTGGCGGGAGGGTCTCCTACAATGAGCAGTTCTTC.